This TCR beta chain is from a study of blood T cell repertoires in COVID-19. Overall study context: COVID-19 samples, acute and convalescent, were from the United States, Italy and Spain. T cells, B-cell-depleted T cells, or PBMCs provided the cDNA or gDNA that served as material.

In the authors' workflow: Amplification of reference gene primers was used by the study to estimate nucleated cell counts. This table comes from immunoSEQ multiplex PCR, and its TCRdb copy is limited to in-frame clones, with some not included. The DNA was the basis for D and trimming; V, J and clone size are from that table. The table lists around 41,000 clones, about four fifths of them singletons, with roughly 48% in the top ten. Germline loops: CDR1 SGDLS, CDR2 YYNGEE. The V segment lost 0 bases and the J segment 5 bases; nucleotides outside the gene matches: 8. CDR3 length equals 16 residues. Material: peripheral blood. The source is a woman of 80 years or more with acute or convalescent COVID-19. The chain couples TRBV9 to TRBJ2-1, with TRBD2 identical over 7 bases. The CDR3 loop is CASSVAPSGTDNEQFF. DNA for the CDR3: TGTGCCAGCAGCGTAGCTCCTAGCGGAACCGACAATGAGCAGTTCTTC. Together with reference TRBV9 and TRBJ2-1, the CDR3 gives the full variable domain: DSGVTQTPKHLITATGQRVTLRCSPRSGDLSVYWYQQSLDQGLQFLIQYYNGEERAKGNILERFSAQQFPDLHSELNLSSLELGDSALYFCASSVAPSGTDNEQFFGPGTRLTVL.